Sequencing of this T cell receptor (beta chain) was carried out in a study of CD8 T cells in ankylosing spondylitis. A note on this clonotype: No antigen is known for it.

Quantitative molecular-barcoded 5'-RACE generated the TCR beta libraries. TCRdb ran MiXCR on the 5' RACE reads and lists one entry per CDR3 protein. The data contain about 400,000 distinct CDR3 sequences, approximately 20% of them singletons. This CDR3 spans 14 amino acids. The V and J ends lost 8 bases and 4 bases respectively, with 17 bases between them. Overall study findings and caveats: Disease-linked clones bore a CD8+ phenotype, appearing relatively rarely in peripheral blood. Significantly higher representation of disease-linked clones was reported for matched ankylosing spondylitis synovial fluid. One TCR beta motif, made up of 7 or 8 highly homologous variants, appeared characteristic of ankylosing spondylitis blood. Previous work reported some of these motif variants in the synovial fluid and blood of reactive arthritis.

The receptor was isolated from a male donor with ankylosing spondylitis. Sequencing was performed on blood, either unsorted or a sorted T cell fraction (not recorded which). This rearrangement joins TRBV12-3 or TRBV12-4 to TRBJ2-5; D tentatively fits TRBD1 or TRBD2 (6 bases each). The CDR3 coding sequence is TGTGCCAGCGGGCCCGTGGGGGGCAGAGAGACCCAGTACTTC. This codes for CASGPVGGRETQYF.